This passage covers 27 T cell receptor beta chains from one sample sequenced in a study of blood T cell repertoires in COVID-19. Using immunoSEQ multiplex PCR, the repertoire was profiled, and TCRdb retains in-frame clones only, with some absent. The sample shows some 300,000 clones, 70% to 90% of them seen only once. Sequenced: peripheral blood. These receptors originate from a man in his 70s with acute or convalescent COVID-19.

The chain carries TRBV5-1 and TRBJ1-6; 7 positions match TRBD1. The junction had 10 bases not matched to a gene; V was cut back by 3 bases and J by 7 bases. Germline loops: CDR1 SGHRS, CDR2 YFSETQ. The CDR3 has 16 residues. CDR3 protein: CASSWGTAEDNSPLHF. CDR3 DNA: TGCGCCAGCAGCTGGGGGACAGCCGAAGACAATTCACCCCTCCACTTT.

This clone was observed a single time. This chain joins TRBV11-1 and TRBJ2-2, with 7 bases aligning to TRBD1. Germline assignment: CDR1 SGHAT and CDR2 FQDESV (reference sequence). The CDR3 has 15 amino acids. Losses at the gene ends were 5 bases for V and 4 bases for J; bases not matched to a gene: 7. This CDR3 is CASSPRQGRTGELFF. CDR3 DNA: TGTGCCAGCAGCCCGAGACAGGGCCGCACCGGGGAGCTGTTTTTT.

Details on this clone: The sample carries other DNA sequences with the same CDR3. The chain carries TRBV7-2 and TRBJ2-2; TRBD2 matches at 8 bases. The CDR3 length is 15 residues. Germline trimming cut 2 bases from V and 1 base from J; bases unmatched to any gene: 0. CDR1 is SGHTA, CDR2 FQGNSA, per germline. CDR3 protein: CASSLSGRNTGELFF. The DNA of the CDR3 is TGTGCCAGCAGCTTAAGCGGGAGGAACACCGGGGAGCTGTTTTTT.

The rearrangement uses TRBV18 and TRBJ1-5, with D possibly matching TRBD1 (6 bases). CDR1 is KGHSH and CDR2 is LQKENI in the germline V gene. Trimming cost V 3 bases and J 3 bases, with 12 bases left between them. This CDR3 spans 15 amino acids. CDR3 protein: CASSPGQNINQPQHF. CDR3 nucleotides: TGTGCCAGCTCACCCGGACAGAACATCAATCAGCCCCAGCATTTT. The variable domain in full, completed from reference TRBV18 and TRBJ1-5, reads NAGVMQNPRHLVRRRGQEARLRCSPMKGHSHVYWYRQLPEEGLKFMVYLQKENIIDESGMPKERFSAEFPKEGPSILRIQQVVRGDSAAYFCASSPGQNINQPQHFGDGTRLSIL.

The chain recombines TRBV18 with TRBJ1-1, with 7 positions matching TRBD1. The CDR3 has 13 residues. Germline loops: CDR1 KGHSH, CDR2 LQKENI. The V and J ends lost 6 bases and 0 bases, in that order; junction bases with no gene match: 1. DNA of the CDR3: TGTGCCAGCTCCCAGGGGGTGAACACTGAAGCTTTCTTT. It yields the protein CASSQGVNTEAFF.

V is TRBV30 and J is TRBJ2-1, with 9 bases matching TRBD2. Trimming cost V 7 bases and J 3 bases; bases outside gene matches: 4. Germline values: CDR1 GTSNPN, CDR2 SVGIG (reference sequence). The CDR3 length is 13 residues. CDR3: CASQRGDYNEQFF. CDR3 DNA: TGTGCCTCACAGCGGGGGGACTACAATGAGCAGTTCTTC.

The chain couples TRBV2 to TRBJ1-1, with 9 bases fitting TRBD1. This CDR3 spans 14 amino acids. Germline values: CDR1 SNHLY, CDR2 FYNNEI. The junction had 5 bases not matched to a gene; V was cut back by 3 bases and J by 6 bases. This CDR3 reads CASSDDRGGPEAFF. CDR3 in DNA: TGTGCCAGCAGTGATGACAGGGGGGGTCCTGAAGCTTTCTTT.

V gene TRBV28 combines with J gene TRBJ1-1; D is unresolved. CDR1 and CDR2 from the germline V gene are MDHEN and SYDVKM. Deletions cut 11 bases from V and 4 bases from J, with 20 bases between. The CDR3 runs to 14 residues. CDR3 nucleotide sequence: TGTGCCTCGGAGGCAGCCCGGGGTGCCACTGAAGCTTTCTTT. It specifies CASEAARGATEAFF.

CDR3 nucleotides: TGTGCCAGCAAGATTTCCACGGGACAGGGGATCTACGAGCAGTACTTC. Protein sequence: CASKISTGQGIYEQYF. The chain has TRBV28 and TRBJ2-7, with TRBD1 matching over 10 bases. There are 16 residues in the CDR3. V was pared by 7 bases and J by 3 bases, with 12 bases of the junction left unmatched. Germline loops: CDR1 MDHEN, CDR2 SYDVKM.

This clone was recorded a few times. J is TRBJ1-3 and V is TRBV2; D ambiguous. Trimming shortened V by 6 bases and J by 4 bases, and 13 bases separated the two germline ends. Germline V gene lookup returns CDR1 SNHLY and CDR2 FYNNEI. The CDR3 loop spans 14 amino acids. The CDR3 protein is CASSLLEGGNTIYF. CDR3 bases: TGTGCCAGCAGCCTGCTGGAGGGCGGAAACACCATATATTTT.

This CDR3 reads CASSQHGQSTDTQYF. The CDR3 DNA follows: TGCGCCAGCAGCCAACATGGACAGAGCACAGATACGCAGTATTTT. The chain employs TRBV4-1 and TRBJ2-3, with a tentative D call TRBD1 (6 bases). Trimming shortened V by 2 bases and J by 0 bases, and 9 bases separated the two germline ends. Germline CDR1 MGHRA, CDR2 YSYEKL. The CDR3 consists of 15 residues.

Only a few counts were recorded for this clone. The chain carries TRBV18 and TRBJ1-1; 9 bases fit TRBD1. V shed 8 bases and J 8 bases; nucleotides not matched to a gene: 12. Germline V lookup: CDR1 KGHSH, CDR2 LQKENI. CDR3 length equals 14 residues. The CDR3 here is CASGPGQGYEEAFF. CDR3 bases: TGTGCCAGCGGACCAGGACAGGGGTACGAGGAAGCTTTCTTT.

The chain has TRBV28 and TRBJ2-7; the D gene is possibly TRBD1 (6 bases). Germline assignment: CDR1 MDHEN and CDR2 SYDVKM. The CDR3 is made up of 16 amino acids. V lost 2 bases and J 4 bases, leaving 18 bases between the germline ends. DNA for the CDR3: TGTGCCAGCAGTTTACTCAGGGGAAAAAGGGCTTACGAGCAGTACTTC. It is translated as CASSLLRGKRAYEQYF.

The chain couples TRBV18 to TRBJ2-1; TRBD2 agrees at 10 bases. The CDR3 sequence is 15 residues long. CDR1 and CDR2 (germline): KGHSH, LQKENI. V trimming: 2 bases; J trimming: 7 bases; junction bases outside the gene matches: 5. The CDR3 DNA is TGTGCCAGCTCACCAGGGCTAGCGGGAGCGAATGAGCAGTTCTTC. It yields the protein CASSPGLAGANEQFF.

This clone was seen more than once but under ten times. This sequence joins TRBV6-5 and TRBJ2-1; 7 nucleotides agree with TRBD2. With V trimmed by 5 bases and J by 8 bases, 9 bases remained unmatched. The CDR3 extends over 14 amino acids. In germline, CDR1 is MNHEY, CDR2 SVGAGI. CDR3 in DNA: TGTGCCAGCAGTAGCCGGCTAGCGGTCGATGAGCAGTTCTTC. It yields the protein CASSSRLAVDEQFF.

In this sample, this clone turned up once. The chain recombines TRBV14 with TRBJ2-1; 7 bases match TRBD2. V dropped 1 base and J dropped 6; count of bases not matched to a gene: 9. The germline gives CDR1 SGHDN, CDR2 FVKESK. The CDR3 covers 16 residues. The CDR3 sequence: CASSQGGGAYGNEQFF. In nucleotides, the CDR3 is TGTGCCAGCAGCCAAGGGGGAGGGGCTTACGGCAATGAGCAGTTCTTC.

The gene calls are TRBV6-2 or TRBV6-3 and TRBJ1-2; a possible D gene is TRBD1 (5 bases). Trimming took off 5 bases at V and 7 bases at J, with 14 bases between the two ends. The V gene's germline CDR1 is MNHEY and CDR2 SVGEGT. CDR3 size: 13 residues. CDR3 DNA sequence: TGTGCCAGCAGTGCAATCAGGGAATCTGGCTACACCTTC. Translated: CASSAIRESGYTF.

This chain uses TRBV5-1 with TRBJ2-2; maybe TRBD2 (6 bases). The CDR3 covers 15 residues. CDR1 and CDR2 (germline): SGHRS, YFSETQ. Trimming cost V 1 base and J 3 bases, with 10 bases left between them. The CDR3: CASSLTGTHTGELFF. The CDR3 bases are TGCGCCAGCAGCTTGACCGGGACTCACACCGGGGAGCTGTTTTTT.

The CDR3 region is CASSQVGRGGAYEQYF. DNA of the CDR3: TGCGCCAGCAGCCAAGTAGGGCGGGGGGGTGCCTACGAGCAGTACTTC. V is TRBV4-3 and J is TRBJ2-7; TRBD2 matches 9 bases. The length of the CDR3 is 16 residues. The V segment lost 1 base and the J segment 2 bases; nucleotides outside the gene matches: 6. From germline, CDR1 is LGHNA and CDR2 YSLEER.

The chain joins TRBV2 to TRBJ1-2; D not resolved. CDR1 is SNHLY, CDR2 FYNNEI, per germline. This CDR3 region has 13 residues. With 3 bases removed from V and 8 bases from J, the gap between germline ends came to 13 bases. The CDR3 loop is CASSDDTPNGYTF. The CDR3 DNA sequence: TGTGCCAGCAGTGACGACACACCAAACGGCTACACCTTC.

The rearrangement uses TRBV25-1 and TRBJ2-7; weak D call: TRBD2 (6 bases). CDR1 is MGHDK and CDR2 is SYGVNS in the germline V gene. V dropped 1 base and J dropped 7 bases, with 17 bases sitting between them. The CDR3 is made up of 15 amino acids. The CDR3: CASSEWTGGGLEQYF. CDR3 sequence (DNA): TGTGCCAGCAGTGAATGGACCGGGGGTGGATTAGAGCAGTACTTC.

The J gene is TRBJ1-6, the V gene TRBV7-2, with 7 bases that match TRBD1. V trimming: 0 bases; J trimming: 7 bases; junction bases outside the gene matches: 3. This CDR3 comprises 15 residues. CDR1 is SGHTA, CDR2 FQGNSA, per germline. This CDR3 is CASSLARGLNSPLHF. The CDR3 nucleotides read TGTGCCAGCAGCTTAGCTAGGGGGCTGAATTCACCCCTCCACTTT.

The chain is built from TRBV4-3 and TRBJ2-2, with a weak D call TRBD2 (5 bases). The CDR3 is made up of 13 amino acids. V was shortened by 4 bases and J by 5 bases, with 8 bases between the two germline ends. In germline, CDR1 is LGHNA, CDR2 YSLEER. The CDR3 DNA reads as TGCGCCAGCAGCCCGGGGATTACCGGGGAGCTGTTTTTT. Protein sequence: CASSPGITGELFF.

This clone was detected only once. The chain links TRBV5-1 to TRBJ2-2, with 8 bases fitting TRBD1. Germline V gene data show CDR1 as SGHRS and CDR2 as YFSETQ. V was pared by 4 bases and J by 5 bases, with 7 bases of the junction left unmatched. The CDR3 length is 15 residues. Here the CDR3 DNA reads TGCGCCAGCAGCGGACGGACAGGGTGGACCGGGGAGCTGTTTTTT. It specifies CASSGRTGWTGELFF. Combining the CDR3 with reference TRBV5-1 and TRBJ2-2 gives the whole variable domain KAGVTQTPRYLIKTRGQQVTLSCSPISGHRSVSWYQQTPGQGLQFLFEYFSETQRNKGNFPGRFSGRQFSNSRSEMNVSTLELGDSALYLCASSGRTGWTGELFFGEGSRLTVL.

V and J are TRBV3-1 (or the pseudogene TRBV3-2) and TRBJ2-2, with 10 bases fitting TRBD1. The CDR3 spans 14 residues. Germline trimming cut 5 bases from V and 7 bases from J; bases unmatched to any gene: 4. Looked up from germline, CDR1 is LGHDT and CDR2 is YNNKEL (reference sequence). The CDR3 loop reads CASSWDRGYGELFF. The CDR3, as DNA: TGTGCCAGCAGCTGGGACAGGGGATACGGGGAGCTGTTTTTT.

The genes are TRBV6-5 and TRBJ1-5; D not certain. Trimming removed 6 bases at V and 5 bases at J, with 14 bases between. This CDR3 region has 14 residues. Germline CDR1 and CDR2: MNHEY and SVGAGI. CDR3 DNA sequence: TGTGCCAGCAGCTCGTTGGGGAGGGATCAGCCCCAGCATTTT. It translates to CASSSLGRDQPQHF.

The chain carries TRBV19 and TRBJ2-7; 12 positions agree with TRBD1. CDR3 size: 16 residues. V lost 3 bases, J lost 9 bases, and 12 bases stayed unmatched. Per the germline V gene, CDR1 is LNHDA and CDR2 is SQIVND (reference sequence). CDR3 loop: CASSILPPGTGGLQYF. DNA for the CDR3: TGTGCCAGTAGTATTTTGCCGCCCGGGACAGGGGGCTTGCAGTACTTC.